Presented here are 24 T cell receptor beta chains from one specimen sequenced in a study of cytomegalovirus exposure and HLA in healthy donors. Primers for the PCR totalled 60 Vbeta and 13 Jbeta. The data were produced by immunoSEQ multiplex PCR, yet TCRdb's version contains in-frame clones alone and is incomplete. This sample has about 140,000 clones, with around 84% found just once. The sample taken for sequencing was PBMCs. These TCRs come from a man aged 45-65 years in good health and CMV-seronegative.

This chain joins TRBV11-3 and TRBJ2-1; a possible D gene is TRBD2 (6 bases). The CDR3 contains 14 residues. Per the germline V gene, CDR1 is SGHNT and CDR2 is YENEEA. V was shortened by 5 bases and J by 6 bases, with 14 bases between the two germline ends. The CDR3 loop reads CASSPPRTTNEQFF. The CDR3 nucleotides read TGTGCCAGCAGCCCTCCCCGGACTACCAATGAGCAGTTCTTC.

The J gene is TRBJ2-6, the V gene TRBV5-6; D unresolved. This CDR3 contains 17 residues. Trimming shortened V by 1 base and J by 4 bases, and 15 bases separated the two germline ends. The germline V gene encodes CDR1 SGHDT and CDR2 YYEEEE. Here the CDR3 DNA reads TGTGCCAGCAGCTTGCGAGTGTCCCCGTCGGGGGCCAACGTCCTGACTTTC. Encoded protein: CASSLRVSPSGANVLTF.

The gene calls are TRBV5-6 and TRBJ2-3, with 10 bases matching TRBD2. The V and J ends lost 2 bases and 6 bases, in that order; junction bases with no gene match: 9. The length of the CDR3 is 16 residues. Looked up from germline, CDR1 is SGHDT and CDR2 is YYEEEE. The CDR3 nucleotides read TGTGCCAGCAGCTTCGGGACTAGCGAATTAAGGGATACGCAGTATTTT. Amino acid sequence: CASSFGTSELRDTQYF.

The V and J genes are TRBV7-6 and TRBJ2-3, with 12 bases identical to TRBD2. This CDR3 contains 17 residues. V dropped 0 bases and J dropped 6; count of bases not matched to a gene: 7. The V gene's germline CDR1 is SGHVS and CDR2 FNYEAQ. The chain's CDR3 is CASSLAPSGGADDTQYF. The CDR3 DNA reads TGTGCCAGCAGCTTAGCGCCTAGCGGGGGGGCGGATGATACGCAGTATTTT.

This chain links TRBV2 with TRBJ2-5; TRBD1 agrees at 7 bases. The ends lost 6 bases at V and 7 bases at J; junction bases unmatched: 11. There are 14 residues in the CDR3. CDR1 and CDR2 (germline): SNHLY, FYNNEI. The CDR3 DNA reads TGTGCCAGCAGGTTAGACAGGGTCTATGTGACCCAGTACTTC. This encodes CASRLDRVYVTQYF.

In its sample, this clone was seen a few times. The chain carries TRBV6-5 and TRBJ2-5; 9 positions match TRBD1. The junction had 5 bases not matched to a gene; V was cut back by 5 bases and J by 4 bases. This CDR3 is 14 amino acids long. Germline values: CDR1 MNHEY, CDR2 SVGAGI. This chain's CDR3 is CASSGLTGGETQYF. The CDR3 coding sequence is TGTGCCAGCAGTGGTCTGACAGGGGGAGAGACCCAGTACTTC.

The chain recombines TRBV18 with TRBJ2-3, with D perhaps TRBD2 (6 bases). Germline lookup yields CDR1 KGHSH and CDR2 LQKENI. Trimming pared 5 bases from V and 5 bases from J, leaving 14 bases between. The CDR3 is 14 residues long. The CDR3 sequence: CASSVGGTGDTQYF. Written as DNA, the CDR3 is TGTGCCAGCTCAGTGGGCGGGACCGGAGATACGCAGTATTTT.

This chain links TRBV2 with TRBJ2-1; TRBD2 matches at 8 bases. This CDR3 contains 17 residues. Losses at the gene ends were 2 bases for V and 0 bases for J; bases not matched to a gene: 6. Per the germline V gene, CDR1 is SNHLY and CDR2 is FYNNEI. CDR3 DNA sequence: TGTGCCAGCAGTGAACGGGGCGGGGGGTTCTCCTACAATGAGCAGTTCTTC. This encodes CASSERGGGFSYNEQFF.

CDR3 nucleotide sequence: TGTGCCAGCAGTTCGGGACAGGTAAGGGGTAAACAGCCCCAGCATTTT. Its translation: CASSSGQVRGKQPQHF. This chain joins TRBV28 and TRBJ1-5; 8 nucleotides match TRBD1. V shed 4 bases and J 7 bases; nucleotides not matched to a gene: 12. The CDR3 contains 16 residues. Germline V gene lookup returns CDR1 MDHEN and CDR2 SYDVKM.

The rearrangement joins TRBV15 to TRBJ2-5, with D possibly being TRBD1 (6 bases). CDR3 size: 15 residues. V was pared by 4 bases and J by 2 bases, with 14 bases between. CDR1 and CDR2 (germline): LNHNV, YYDKDF (reference sequence). The CDR3 bases are TGTGCCACCAGCACGGACAGTGGCTATCAAGAGACCCAGTACTTC. It yields the protein CATSTDSGYQETQYF.

This clone was observed a single time. The chain joins TRBV19 to TRBJ1-2; TRBD1 might be the D (5 bases). The CDR3 has 13 amino acids. Germline CDR1 LNHDA, CDR2 SQIVND (reference sequence). Trimming removed 3 bases at V and 6 bases at J, with 11 bases between. CDR3 in DNA: TGTGCCAGTAGTATCGGCCAGGGAAATGGCTACACCTTC. Translating it yields CASSIGQGNGYTF.

The chain has TRBV10-3 and TRBJ1-2; D might be TRBD1 (6 bases). Trimming shortened V by 6 bases and J by 8 bases, and 13 bases separated the two germline ends. CDR1 ENHRY and CDR2 SYGVKD come from the germline V gene. The CDR3 has 12 amino acids. The CDR3 here is CAIRTGGLGYTF. CDR3 sequence (DNA): TGTGCCATCAGGACAGGTGGTTTAGGCTACACCTTC.

The V gene is TRBV6-1, the J gene TRBJ1-2; D call uncertain. Germline CDR1 reads MNHNS; CDR2 reads SASEGT. Trimming cost V 4 bases and J 0 bases, with 15 bases left between them. The CDR3 is 16 residues long. CDR3 sequence (DNA): TGTGCCAGCAGTGTGCTAGGAGGGCCCTCTAACTATGGCTACACCTTC. Protein sequence: CASSVLGGPSNYGYTF.

The chain employs TRBV15 and TRBJ1-2; 12 bases align to TRBD1. The germline gives CDR1 LNHNV, CDR2 YYDKDF (reference sequence). J gave up 2 bases and V 5 bases, and 9 bases lay outside the gene matches. This CDR3 contains 17 residues. The CDR3 region is CATSSPGTGGTNYGYTF. In nucleotides, the CDR3 is TGTGCCACCAGCTCCCCGGGGACAGGGGGCACCAACTATGGCTACACCTTC.

The chain carries TRBV28 and TRBJ2-7, with a weak D call TRBD1 (6 bases). With 7 bases removed from V and 2 bases from J, the gap between germline ends came to 18 bases. This CDR3 has 15 residues. The V gene's germline CDR1 is MDHEN and CDR2 SYDVKM. The CDR3 protein is CASTSGLTGAYEQYF. For the CDR3, the DNA is TGTGCCAGCACCTCGGGGTTGACAGGAGCCTACGAGCAGTACTTC.

The chain carries TRBV4-2 and TRBJ2-7, with D possibly matching TRBD1 (5 bases). The germline V gene has CDR1 LGHNA and CDR2 YNFKEQ. The CDR3 length is 15 residues. V gave up 3 bases and J gave up 2 bases, with 14 bases separating them. Here the CDR3 DNA reads TGTGCCAGCAGCCAGAGACAAGACAGTACCTACGAGCAGTACTTC. Translation gives CASSQRQDSTYEQYF.

In nucleotides, the CDR3 is TGTGCCAGCAGCTTGGGGCTAGGGGGCTCCTACGAGCAGTACTTC. It is translated as CASSLGLGGSYEQYF. The V gene is TRBV5-6, the J gene TRBJ2-7; the D gene is possibly TRBD1 (6 bases). The CDR3 covers 15 residues. CDR1 is SGHDT, CDR2 YYEEEE, per germline. V shed 0 bases and J shed 0 bases, with 10 bases lying between them.

This sequence joins TRBV11-2 and TRBJ2-3, with 10 bases that match TRBD2. CDR3 length equals 18 residues. With 1 base clipped from V and 1 base from J, the junction kept 8 bases outside the gene matches. Germline-derived CDR1 and CDR2 are SGHAT and FQNNGV. CDR3 bases: TGTGCCAGCAGCTTAGTCGGTGCTAGCGGGGGCGGCACAGATACGCAGTATTTT. Its translation is CASSLVGASGGGTDTQYF. Drawing the rest from reference TRBV11-2 and TRBJ2-3, the complete variable domain is EAGVAQSPRYKIIEKRQSVAFWCNPISGHATLYWYQQILGQGPKLLIQFQNNGVVDDSQLPKDRFSAERLKGVDSTLKIQPAKLEDSAVYLCASSLVGASGGGTDTQYFGPGTRLTVL.

The chain has TRBV27 and TRBJ2-1, with D maybe TRBD1 (6 bases). The germline V gene encodes CDR1 MNHEY and CDR2 SMNVEV (reference sequence). Trimming took off 0 bases at V and 3 bases at J, with 12 bases between the two ends. The CDR3 loop spans 16 amino acids. This chain's CDR3 is CASSLSSRQVYNEQFF. DNA of the CDR3: TGTGCCAGCAGTTTATCGAGTAGACAGGTCTACAATGAGCAGTTCTTC.

As for this clone: The sample carries other DNA sequences with the same CDR3. The chain carries TRBV9 and TRBJ2-3, with TRBD2 matching over 7 bases. Germline CDR1 reads SGDLS; CDR2 reads YYNGEE. The CDR3 is 14 residues long. V was clipped by 2 bases and J by 0 bases; unmatched bases: 0. The CDR3 DNA reads TGTGCCAGCAGCGTTAGCGGGAGCACAGATACGCAGTATTTT. Its protein is CASSVSGSTDTQYF.

CDR3 sequence (DNA): TGTGCCAGCAGCTTGGGGACTAGGGGACTTTTTGAGACCCAGTACTTC. Encoded protein: CASSLGTRGLFETQYF. The J gene is TRBJ2-5, the V gene TRBV5-8; 7 nucleotides agree with TRBD2. The length of the CDR3 is 16 residues. Losses at the gene ends were 0 bases for V and 5 bases for J; bases not matched to a gene: 10. Germline values: CDR1 SGHTS, CDR2 YDEGEE.

This chain joins TRBV9 and TRBJ1-2; 11 bases are a match to TRBD1. This CDR3 has 16 residues. Germline-derived CDR1 and CDR2 are SGDLS and YYNGEE. V was clipped by 0 bases and J by 2 bases; unmatched bases: 3. In DNA, the CDR3 is TGTGCCAGCAGCGTAGGGACAGGGGGCGCGAACTATGGCTACACCTTC. Residues: CASSVGTGGANYGYTF. Based on the CDR3 plus reference TRBV9 and TRBJ1-2, the full variable domain is DSGVTQTPKHLITATGQRVTLRCSPRSGDLSVYWYQQSLDQGLQFLIQYYNGEERAKGNILERFSAQQFPDLHSELNLSSLELGDSALYFCASSVGTGGANYGYTFGSGTRLTVV.

The J gene is TRBJ1-6, the V gene TRBV7-9, with D unresolved. This CDR3 region has 13 residues. V dropped 1 base and J dropped 10 bases, with 8 bases sitting between them. CDR1 SEHNR and CDR2 FQNEAQ come from the germline V gene (reference sequence). CDR3 sequence: CASSLERGSPLHF. CDR3 nucleotide sequence: TGTGCCAGCAGCTTAGAACGGGGATCACCCCTCCACTTT.

This chain links TRBV4-2 with TRBJ2-3; TRBD2 matches at 16 bases. The CDR3 covers 17 residues. CDR1 is LGHNA and CDR2 is YNFKEQ in the germline V gene. V lost 4 bases, J lost 2 bases, and 3 bases stayed unmatched. CDR3 nucleotides: TGTGCCAGCAGCCCCGGGACTAGCGGGGGGGTCACAGATACGCAGTATTTT. Encoded protein: CASSPGTSGGVTDTQYF.